A selection of T cell receptor beta chains follows, all from one sample in a study of cytomegalovirus exposure and HLA in healthy donors. Method: immunoSEQ multiplex PCR; TCRdb's copy keeps in-frame clones and lacks some. The sample lists about 140,000 clones; 60% to 85% were seen once. Source material: PBMCs. These receptors were collected from a man between 18 and 29 years old in good health and CMV-seronegative. The CDR3 runs from the conserved cysteine through the conserved F or W. The order of the fields is V gene, D gene, J gene, clone size, CDR3 DNA, CDR3 protein. A D gene is named only where the DNA matches it firmly. Size is stated for part of the rows, as once, few or many counts, or as a class when the clone is expanded.

>TRBV10-2|-|TRBJ2-2|-
TGCGCCAGGGGCAGGGAAGATGGCGGGGAGCTGTTTTTT
CARGREDGGELFF
>TRBV7-6|TRBD1|TRBJ1-5|-
TGTGCCAGCAGCCCGGGACAGTCGGCGCCCCAGCATTTT
CASSPGQSAPQHF
>TRBV28|-|TRBJ1-1|-
TGTGCCAACAGTTCCGCGGCCTGGACTGAAGCTTTCTTT
CANSSAAWTEAFF
>TRBV7-3|-|TRBJ2-2|-
TGTGCCAGCAGTAAGATTAGCGGCACCGGGGAGCTGTTTTTT
CASSKISGTGELFF
>TRBV19|-|TRBJ1-3|few
TGTGCCAGTAGTATGGAGGGACGCATCTCTGGAAACACCATATATTTT
CASSMEGRISGNTIYF
>TRBV27|TRBD1|TRBJ1-4|-
TGTGCCAGCAGAAGGACAGGGGGTAATGAAAAACTGTTTTTT
CASRRTGGNEKLFF
>TRBV19|TRBD1|TRBJ1-6|-
TGTGCCAGTAGTTCCTCCGGGACAGGGTCCTATAATTCACCCCTCCACTTT
CASSSSGTGSYNSPLHF
>TRBV6-1|-|TRBJ2-7|-
TGTGCCAGCAGTGAAGATAGTTCTGAGCAGTACTTC
CASSEDSSEQYF
>TRBV27|-|TRBJ1-1|-
TGTGCCAGCAAGGGGGACCGCCGTAGGGGAGCTTTCTTT
CASKGDRRRGAFF
>TRBV6-6|TRBD1|TRBJ2-3|-
TGTGCCAGCAGTTTTGGACAGGGGGAAGATACGCAGTATTTT
CASSFGQGEDTQYF
>TRBV19|TRBD1|TRBJ2-2|-
TGTGCCAGTAGTCCCCAACAGGGGCCCGGGGAGCTGTTTTTT
CASSPQQGPGELFF
>TRBV10-2|-|TRBJ1-1|-
TGCGCCAGCAGGGAGGGCCACACTGAAGCTTTCTTT
CASREGHTEAFF
>TRBV29-1|TRBD2|TRBJ2-7|-
TGCAGCGTTAAAGGGGGCGGGAGGGCCGGCTACGAGCAGTACTTC
CSVKGGGRAGYEQYF
>TRBV30|-|TRBJ2-1|-
TGTGCCTTTAAGGGACTTAGAATTGGGTCGTTCTACAATGAGCAGTTCTTC
CAFKGLRIGSFYNEQFF
>TRBV13|-|TRBJ2-5|few
TGTGCCAGCAGCTTCTCACCCGACAGGGAGGCGCAGGCGACCCAGTACTTC
CASSFSPDREAQATQYF